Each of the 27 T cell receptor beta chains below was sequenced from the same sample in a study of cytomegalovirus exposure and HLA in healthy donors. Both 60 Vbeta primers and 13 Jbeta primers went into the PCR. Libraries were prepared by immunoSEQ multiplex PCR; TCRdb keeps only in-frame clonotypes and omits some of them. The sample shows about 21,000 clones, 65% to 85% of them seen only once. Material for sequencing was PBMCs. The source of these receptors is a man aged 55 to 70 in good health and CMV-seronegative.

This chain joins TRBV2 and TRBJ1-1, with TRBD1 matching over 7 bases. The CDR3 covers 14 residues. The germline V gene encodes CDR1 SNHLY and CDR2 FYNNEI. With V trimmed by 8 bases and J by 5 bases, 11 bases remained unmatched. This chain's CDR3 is CASRGQGVGTEAFF. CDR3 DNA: TGTGCCAGCCGTGGCCAGGGGGTTGGGACTGAAGCTTTCTTT.

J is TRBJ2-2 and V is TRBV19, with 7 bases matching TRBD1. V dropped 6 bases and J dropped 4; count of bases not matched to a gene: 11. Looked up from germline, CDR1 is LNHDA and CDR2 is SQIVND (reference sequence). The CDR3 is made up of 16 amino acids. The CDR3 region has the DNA TGTGCCAGTAGACACCCAGGGGGTTTAGGCACCGGGGAGCTGTTTTTT. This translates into CASRHPGGLGTGELFF.

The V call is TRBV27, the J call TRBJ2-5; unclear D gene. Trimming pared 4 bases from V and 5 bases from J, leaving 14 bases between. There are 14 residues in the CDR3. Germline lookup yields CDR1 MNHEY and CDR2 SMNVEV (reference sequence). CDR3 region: CASSSSLRKETQYF. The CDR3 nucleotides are TGTGCCAGCAGTTCCTCACTGAGAAAGGAGACCCAGTACTTC.

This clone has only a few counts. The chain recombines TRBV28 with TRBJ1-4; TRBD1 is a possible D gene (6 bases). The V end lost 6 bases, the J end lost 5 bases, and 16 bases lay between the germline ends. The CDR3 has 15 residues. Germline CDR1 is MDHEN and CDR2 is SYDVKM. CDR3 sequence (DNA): TGTGCCAGCAGGTATTCAGGGGAAGGAAATGAAAAACTGTTTTTT. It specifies CASRYSGEGNEKLFF.

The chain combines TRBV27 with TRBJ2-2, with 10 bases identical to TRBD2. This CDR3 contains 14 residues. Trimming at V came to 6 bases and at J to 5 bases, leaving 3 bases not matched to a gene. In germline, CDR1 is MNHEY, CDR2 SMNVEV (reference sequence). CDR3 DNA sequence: TGTGCCAGCAGAAGACTAGCGGGTACCGGGGAGCTGTTTTTT. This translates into CASRRLAGTGELFF.

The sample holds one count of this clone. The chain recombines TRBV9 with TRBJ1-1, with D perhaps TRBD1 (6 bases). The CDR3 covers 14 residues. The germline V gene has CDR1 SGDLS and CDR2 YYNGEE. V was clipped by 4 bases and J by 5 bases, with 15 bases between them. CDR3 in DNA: TGTGCCAGCAGCCAGGACAGCCTAGGTACTGAAGCTTTCTTT. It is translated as CASSQDSLGTEAFF.

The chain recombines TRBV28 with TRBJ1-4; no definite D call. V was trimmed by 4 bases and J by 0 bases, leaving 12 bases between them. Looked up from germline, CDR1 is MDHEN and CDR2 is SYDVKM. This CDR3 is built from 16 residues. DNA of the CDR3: TGTGCCAGCAGTTCCTACTTTATTGCAACTAATGAAAAACTGTTTTTT. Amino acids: CASSSYFIATNEKLFF.

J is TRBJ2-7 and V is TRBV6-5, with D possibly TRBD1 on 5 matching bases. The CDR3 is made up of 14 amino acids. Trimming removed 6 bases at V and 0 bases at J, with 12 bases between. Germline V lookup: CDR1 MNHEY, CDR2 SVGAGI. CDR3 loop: CASRATVDSYEQYF. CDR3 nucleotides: TGTGCCAGCAGGGCGACAGTGGACTCCTACGAGCAGTACTTC.

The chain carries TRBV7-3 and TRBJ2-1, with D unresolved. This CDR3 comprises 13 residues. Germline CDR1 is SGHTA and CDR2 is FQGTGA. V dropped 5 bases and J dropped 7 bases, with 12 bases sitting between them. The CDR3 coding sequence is TGTGCCAGCAGCCCCGCAAACTTGAATGAGCAGTTCTTC. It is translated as CASSPANLNEQFF.

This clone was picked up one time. The CDR3 spells CASSSLLAVRYEQYF. In DNA form, the CDR3 reads TGTGCCAGCAGCTCCCTGCTAGCGGTAAGGTACGAGCAGTACTTC. This chain uses TRBV11-2 with TRBJ2-7; 7 positions agree with TRBD2. CDR1 and CDR2 (germline): SGHAT, FQNNGV. Losses at the gene ends were 4 bases for V and 4 bases for J; bases not matched to a gene: 10. The CDR3 is made up of 15 amino acids.

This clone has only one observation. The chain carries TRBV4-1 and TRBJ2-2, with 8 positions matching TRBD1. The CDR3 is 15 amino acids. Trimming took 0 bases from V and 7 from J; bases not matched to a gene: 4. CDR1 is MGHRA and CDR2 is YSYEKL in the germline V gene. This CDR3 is CASSQEDRGRGELFF. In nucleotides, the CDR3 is TGCGCCAGCAGCCAAGAAGACAGGGGACGCGGGGAGCTGTTTTTT.

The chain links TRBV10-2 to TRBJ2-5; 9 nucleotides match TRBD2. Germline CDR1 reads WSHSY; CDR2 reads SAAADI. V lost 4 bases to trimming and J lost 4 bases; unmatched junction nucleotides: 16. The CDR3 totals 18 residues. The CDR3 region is CASSGQKGASGIRETQYF. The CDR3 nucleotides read TGCGCCAGCAGTGGCCAAAAGGGGGCTAGCGGGATCAGAGAGACCCAGTACTTC.

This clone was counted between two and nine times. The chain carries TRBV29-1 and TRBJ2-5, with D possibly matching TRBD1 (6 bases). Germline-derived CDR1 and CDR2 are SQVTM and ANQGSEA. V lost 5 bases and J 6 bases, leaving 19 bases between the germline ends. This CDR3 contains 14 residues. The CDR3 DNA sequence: TGCAGCGTTCAAACAGGGAACGGTGACCAGACCCAGTACTTC. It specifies CSVQTGNGDQTQYF.

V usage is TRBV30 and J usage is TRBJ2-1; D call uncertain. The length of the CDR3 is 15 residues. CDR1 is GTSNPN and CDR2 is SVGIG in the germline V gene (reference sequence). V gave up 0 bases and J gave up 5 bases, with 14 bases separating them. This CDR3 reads CAWSVWPEVNNEQFF. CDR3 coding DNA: TGTGCCTGGAGTGTATGGCCTGAGGTCAACAATGAGCAGTTCTTC.

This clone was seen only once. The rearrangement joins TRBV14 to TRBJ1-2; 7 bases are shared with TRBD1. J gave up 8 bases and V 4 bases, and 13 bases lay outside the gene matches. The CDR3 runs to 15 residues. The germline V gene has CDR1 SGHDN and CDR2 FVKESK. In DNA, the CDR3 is TGTGCCAGCAGCCTCACCGGGACAGACTTTAGGGGCTACACCTTC. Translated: CASSLTGTDFRGYTF.

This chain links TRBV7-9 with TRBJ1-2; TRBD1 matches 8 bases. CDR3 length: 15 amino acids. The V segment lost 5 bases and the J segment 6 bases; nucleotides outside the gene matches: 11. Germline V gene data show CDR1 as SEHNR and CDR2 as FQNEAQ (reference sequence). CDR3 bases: TGTGCCAGCAGCCAAGGAGGGCGACAGGGGCATGGCTACACCTTC. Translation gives CASSQGGRQGHGYTF.

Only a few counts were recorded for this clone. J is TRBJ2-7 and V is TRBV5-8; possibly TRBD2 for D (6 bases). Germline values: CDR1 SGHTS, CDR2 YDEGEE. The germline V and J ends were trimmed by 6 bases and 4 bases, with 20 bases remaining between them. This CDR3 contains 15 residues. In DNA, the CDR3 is TGTGCCAGCACCTCCCCAACGGGGGTTAGGTACGAGCAGTACTTC. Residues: CASTSPTGVRYEQYF. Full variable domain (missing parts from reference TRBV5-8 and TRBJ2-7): EAGVTQSPTHLIKTRGQQATLRCSPISGHTSVYWYQQALGLGLQFLLWYDEGEERNRGNFPPRFSGRQFPNYSSELNVNALELEDSALYLCASTSPTGVRYEQYFGPGTRLTVT.

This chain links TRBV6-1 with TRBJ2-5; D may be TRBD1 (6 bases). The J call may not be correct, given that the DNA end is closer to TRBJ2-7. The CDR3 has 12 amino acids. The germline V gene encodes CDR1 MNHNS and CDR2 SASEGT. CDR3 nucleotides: TGTGCCAGCACAGGGGACGCCTACGAGCAGTACTTC. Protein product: CASTGDAYEQYF.

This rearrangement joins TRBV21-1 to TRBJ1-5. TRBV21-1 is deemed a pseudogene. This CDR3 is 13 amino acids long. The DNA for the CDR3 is TGTGCCAGCAGCTATATTGGGGAGTCCGAGCGGGATTTT. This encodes CASSYIGESERDF.

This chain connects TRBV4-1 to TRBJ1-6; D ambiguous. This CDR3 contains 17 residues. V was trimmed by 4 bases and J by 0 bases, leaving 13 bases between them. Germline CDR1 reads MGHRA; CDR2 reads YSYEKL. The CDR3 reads CASSRGEANSYNSPLHF. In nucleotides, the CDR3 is TGCGCCAGCAGCCGGGGAGAGGCAAACTCCTATAATTCACCCCTCCACTTT.

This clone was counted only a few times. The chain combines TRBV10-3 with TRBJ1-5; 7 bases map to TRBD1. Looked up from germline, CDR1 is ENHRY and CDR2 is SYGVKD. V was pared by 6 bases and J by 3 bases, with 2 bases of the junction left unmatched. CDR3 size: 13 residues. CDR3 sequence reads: CAISDRDNQPQHF. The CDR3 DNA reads TGTGCCATCAGCGACAGGGACAATCAGCCCCAGCATTTT.

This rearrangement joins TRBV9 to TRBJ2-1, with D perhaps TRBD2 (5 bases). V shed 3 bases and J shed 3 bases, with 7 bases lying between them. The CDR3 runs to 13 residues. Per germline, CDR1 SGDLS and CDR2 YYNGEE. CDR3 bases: TGTGCCAGCAGCGCACTAGTCTACAATGAGCAGTTCTTC. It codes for CASSALVYNEQFF.

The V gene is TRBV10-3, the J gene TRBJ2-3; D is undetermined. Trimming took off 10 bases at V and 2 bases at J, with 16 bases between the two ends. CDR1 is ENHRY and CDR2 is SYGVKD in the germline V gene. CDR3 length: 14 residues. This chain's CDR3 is CASTYGGDTDTQYF. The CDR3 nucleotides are TGTGCCAGCACTTACGGTGGAGACACAGATACGCAGTATTTT.

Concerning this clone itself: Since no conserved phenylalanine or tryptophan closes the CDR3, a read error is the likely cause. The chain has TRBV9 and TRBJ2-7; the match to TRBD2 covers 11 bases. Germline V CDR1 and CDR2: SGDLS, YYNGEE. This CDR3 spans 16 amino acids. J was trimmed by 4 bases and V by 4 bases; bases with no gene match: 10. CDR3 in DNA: TGTGCCAGCAGCAGCAAATTAGCGGGAGGGCCTTACGAGCAGTACCTC. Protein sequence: CASSSKLAGGPYEQYL.

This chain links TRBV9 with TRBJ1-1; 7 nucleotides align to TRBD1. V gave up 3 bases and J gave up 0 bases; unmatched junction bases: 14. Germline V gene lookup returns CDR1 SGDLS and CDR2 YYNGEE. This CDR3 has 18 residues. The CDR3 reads CASSDHRDRGRLNTEAFF. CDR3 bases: TGTGCCAGCAGCGATCACCGGGACAGAGGGAGGTTGAACACTGAAGCTTTCTTT.

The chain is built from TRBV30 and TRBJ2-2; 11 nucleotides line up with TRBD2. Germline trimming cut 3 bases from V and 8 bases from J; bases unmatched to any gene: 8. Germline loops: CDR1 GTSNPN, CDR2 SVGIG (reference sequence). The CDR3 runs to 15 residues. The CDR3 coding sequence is TGTGCCTGGAGGTTGGAGAGACTAGCGGGAGGGGAGCTGTTTTTT. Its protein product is CAWRLERLAGGELFF. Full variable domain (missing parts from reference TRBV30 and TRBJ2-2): SQTIHQWPATLVQPVGSPLSLECTVEGTSNPNLYWYRQAAGRGLQLLFYSVGIGQISSEVPQNLSASRPQDRQFILSSKKLLLSDSGFYLCAWRLERLAGGELFFGEGSRLTVL.

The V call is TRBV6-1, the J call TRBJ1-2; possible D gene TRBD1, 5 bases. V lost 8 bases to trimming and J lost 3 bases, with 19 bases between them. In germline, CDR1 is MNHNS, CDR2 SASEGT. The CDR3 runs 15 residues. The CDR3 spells CASYTGGGGYYGYTF. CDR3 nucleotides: TGTGCCAGCTATACTGGAGGCGGGGGTTACTATGGCTACACCTTC.